The next 13 T cell receptor beta chains were all read from a single sample in a study of blood T cell repertoires in COVID-19. Repertoires were generated with immunoSEQ multiplex PCR, while TCRdb's copy carries only in-frame clones and drops some. Among 55,000 to 70,000 clones listed, roughly 86% were seen once. Sample: peripheral blood. The receptors come from a man aged 55 to 70 with acute or convalescent COVID-19.

This clone was picked up one time. The V gene is TRBV3-1 (or the pseudogene TRBV3-2), the J gene TRBJ1-6, with 7 nucleotides matching TRBD1. The germline V gene encodes CDR1 LGHDT and CDR2 YNNKEL (reference sequence). This CDR3 has 18 amino acids. Unmatched junction bases numbered 13, after V lost 1 base and J lost 7 bases. The CDR3 spells CASSQVSGVGTANSPLHF. The CDR3 DNA reads TGTGCCAGCAGCCAAGTATCAGGAGTGGGGACAGCCAATTCACCCCTCCACTTT.

V is TRBV2 and J is TRBJ1-5, with 7 nucleotides matching TRBD1. Per germline, CDR1 SNHLY and CDR2 FYNNEI. With 6 bases clipped from V and 0 bases from J, the junction kept 5 bases outside the gene matches. This CDR3 spans 15 amino acids. CDR3 sequence: CASRSDRNSNQPQHF. The CDR3 nucleotides are TGTGCCAGCAGATCGGACAGGAATAGCAATCAGCCCCAGCATTTT. Full variable domain (rest looked up from reference TRBV2 and TRBJ1-5): EPEVTQTPSHQVTQMGQEVILRCVPISNHLYFYWYRQILGQKVEFLVSFYNNEISEKSEIFDDQFSVERPDGSNFTLKIRSTKLEDSAMYFCASRSDRNSNQPQHFGDGTRLSIL.

The chain uses TRBV7-8 and TRBJ1-1, with D unresolved. V was trimmed by 5 bases and J by 6 bases, leaving 16 bases between them. The germline V gene has CDR1 SGHVS and CDR2 FQNEAQ. The CDR3 covers 14 residues. For the CDR3, the DNA is TGTGCCAGCAGCCCCCGGGAGGAAGGACCTGAAGCTTTCTTT. Translated: CASSPREEGPEAFF.

DNA for the CDR3: TGTGCCAGCAGCCAAGATGGGGCAGAGAACACTGAAGCTTTCTTT. It encodes CASSQDGAENTEAFF. V usage is TRBV3-1 (or the pseudogene TRBV3-2) and J usage is TRBJ1-1; D is possibly TRBD1 (5 bases). Germline values: CDR1 LGHDT, CDR2 YNNKEL (reference sequence). CDR3 length: 15 amino acids. V was clipped by 0 bases and J by 1 base, with 9 bases between them.

The chain joins TRBV5-4 to TRBJ2-1, with 7 bases lining up with TRBD2. CDR1 is SGHNT, CDR2 YYREEE, per germline (reference sequence). The CDR3 runs to 16 residues. J gave up 1 base and V 7 bases, and 11 bases lay outside the gene matches. The CDR3 DNA reads TGTGCCAGCGGCTCGGAGGTGGGAGGGTCCTACAATGAGCAGTTCTTC. As protein: CASGSEVGGSYNEQFF.

V usage is TRBV5-4 and J usage is TRBJ2-7, with 7 bases aligning to TRBD2. Trimming cost V 3 bases and J 4 bases; bases outside gene matches: 4. This CDR3 region has 13 residues. In germline, CDR1 is SGHNT, CDR2 YYREEE (reference sequence). In DNA form, the CDR3 reads TGTGCCAGCAGCTCCGGGACTAATTACGAGCAGTACTTC. Protein: CASSSGTNYEQYF.

Only a few counts were recorded for this clone. This sequence joins TRBV5-5 and TRBJ1-5, with a weak D call TRBD1 (5 bases). This CDR3 comprises 14 residues. Trimming removed 3 bases at V and 4 bases at J, with 11 bases between. Germline CDR1 reads SGHKS; CDR2 reads YYEKEE (reference sequence). The CDR3 region is CASSSTGGNQPQHF. The CDR3 nucleotides read TGTGCCAGCAGCTCAACAGGTGGGAATCAGCCCCAGCATTTT.

In its sample, this clone was seen once. V is TRBV7-9 and J is TRBJ2-3; possible D gene TRBD1, 5 bases. The V gene's germline CDR1 is SEHNR and CDR2 FQNEAQ (reference sequence). V gave up 7 bases and J gave up 0 bases, with 14 bases separating them. The CDR3 length is 15 residues. Here the CDR3 reads CASTPQGLSTDTQYF. CDR3 bases: TGTGCCAGCACCCCTCAGGGCCTTAGCACAGATACGCAGTATTTT. Looking up the rest from reference TRBV7-9 and TRBJ2-3 gives the full variable domain: DTGVSQNPRHKITKRGQNVTFRCDPISEHNRLYWYRQTLGQGPEFLTYFQNEAQLEKSRLLSDRFSAERPKGSFSTLEIQRTEQGDSAMYLCASTPQGLSTDTQYFGPGTRLTVL.

The J gene is TRBJ1-3, the V gene TRBV7-2; tentatively, D is TRBD1 (6 bases). CDR1 and CDR2 (germline): SGHTA, FQGNSA. This CDR3 spans 16 amino acids. V shed 4 bases and J shed 0 bases, with 13 bases lying between them. CDR3 sequence: CASSSDSMSSGNTIYF. The CDR3 bases are TGTGCCAGCAGCTCGGACAGTATGAGCTCTGGAAACACCATATATTTT. The variable domain in full, with the rest retrieved from reference TRBV7-2 and TRBJ1-3, is GAGVSQSPSNKVTEKGKDVELRCDPISGHTALYWYRQSLGQGLEFLIYFQGNSAPDKSGLPSDRFSAERTGGSVSTLTIQRTQQEDSAVYLCASSSDSMSSGNTIYFGEGSWLTVV.

The gene calls are TRBV25-1 and TRBJ1-6; 9 nucleotides agree with TRBD1. Germline-derived CDR1 and CDR2 are MGHDK and SYGVNS. This CDR3 comprises 15 residues. V was pared by 6 bases and J by 12 bases, with 12 bases of the junction left unmatched. The CDR3 DNA sequence: TGTGCCAGCAGGATCGGACAGGGGTTATGGCAACCCCTCCACTTT. As protein: CASRIGQGLWQPLHF.

This clone was recorded a few times. The chain couples TRBV5-4 to TRBJ2-7; perhaps TRBD2 as D (6 bases). Germline assignment: CDR1 SGHNT and CDR2 YYREEE (reference sequence). With 3 bases removed from V and 6 bases from J, the gap between germline ends came to 13 bases. The CDR3 is 13 residues long. The CDR3: CASSSEGLGEQYF. The CDR3 DNA is TGTGCCAGCAGCTCGGAGGGTTTGGGCGAGCAGTACTTC.

This clone was seen only a few times. The chain is built from TRBV5-6 and TRBJ2-1; no clear D. Germline CDR1 is SGHDT and CDR2 is YYEEEE. The CDR3 has 12 residues. V was shortened by 0 bases and J by 8 bases, with 6 bases between the two germline ends. The CDR3 nucleotides read TGTGCCAGCAGCTTGGTCCAGGATGAGCAGTTCTTC. Encoded protein: CASSLVQDEQFF.

This sequence joins TRBV18 and TRBJ2-5, with D possibly matching TRBD1 (6 bases). This CDR3 is built from 15 residues. Germline values: CDR1 KGHSH, CDR2 LQKENI. V was pared by 3 bases and J by 4 bases, with 15 bases between. The CDR3 spells CASSPQGNRGETQYF. The CDR3 region has the DNA TGTGCCAGCTCACCCCAGGGGAATAGAGGAGAGACCCAGTACTTC.